This TCR beta chain was sequenced for a study of Ad26.COV2.S vaccination and SARS-CoV-2 variants. Assay used: immunoSEQ multiplex PCR; TCRdb lists only in-frame clones, some missing. The profile shows around 100,000 clones, approximately 86% of them singletons. The germline V gene has CDR1 LGHNT and CDR2 FRNRAP. This CDR3 is built from 15 residues. Trimming took off 5 bases at V and 2 bases at J, with 14 bases between the two ends. The V gene is TRBV12-5, the J gene TRBJ2-3, with D maybe TRBD2 (5 bases). The sample in question was peripheral blood, obtained after recovery from COVID-19. This receptor was taken from a human donor who had recovered from COVID-19. CDR3 nucleotides: TGTGCTAGTGGTCCAACGGGGTCTCTCACAGATACGCAGTATTTT. Its protein is CASGPTGSLTDTQYF.